This T cell receptor beta chain was found in a study of early T cells in non-severe SARS-CoV-2 infection. Findings of the study overall: VDJdb matches were skewed toward anti-spike CD8 T cell responses.

The ends were cut back, 5 bases at V and 4 bases at J, with 9 bases in the middle. The CDR3 contains 12 residues. From germline, CDR1 is LGHDT and CDR2 YNNKEL (reference sequence). The sample holds a few counts of this clonotype. Its specificity is not known. As part of library construction, unique molecular identifiers were attached to individual cDNA molecules. MiXCR, run by TCRdb on the 5' RACE reads, gives a single entry per CDR3 protein. The profile covers fewer than 100,000 distinct CDR3 sequences, with 15% to 20% appearing a single time and approximately 2.6% taken by the ten largest. The source is an adult who was a healthcare worker with PCR-confirmed SARS-CoV-2 infection or an uninfected control (not recorded which). The sequenced sample was whole blood. The chain carries TRBV3-1 and TRBJ2-7, with a weak D call TRBD2 (6 bases). The CDR3 reads CASSGGIYEQYF. DNA of the CDR3: TGTGCCAGCAGCGGGGGGATTTACGAGCAGTACTTC.